This TCR beta chain was observed in a study of CD8 T cells in ankylosing spondylitis. In its sample, this clonotype was seen many times. In TCRdb, the 5' RACE reads were re-called with MiXCR into one record per CDR3 protein. The repertoire has approximately 240,000 distinct CDR3 sequences, roughly a tenth of them found once; the top ten carry less than 3%. Germline V CDR1 and CDR2: DFQATT, SNEGSKA (reference sequence). V was shortened by 5 bases and J by 0 bases, with 22 bases between the two germline ends. This CDR3 spans 18 amino acids. This chain links TRBV20-1 with TRBJ1-4; possible D gene TRBD1, 5 bases. This receptor was obtained from a male donor with ankylosing spondylitis or in good health (not recorded which). The sample was blood, either unsorted or a sorted T cell fraction (not recorded which). The CDR3 DNA reads as TGCAGTGCTCCTGTCCCGGGACCGATACGCTCAACTAATGAAAAACTGTTTTTT. Protein: CSAPVPGPIRSTNEKLFF.